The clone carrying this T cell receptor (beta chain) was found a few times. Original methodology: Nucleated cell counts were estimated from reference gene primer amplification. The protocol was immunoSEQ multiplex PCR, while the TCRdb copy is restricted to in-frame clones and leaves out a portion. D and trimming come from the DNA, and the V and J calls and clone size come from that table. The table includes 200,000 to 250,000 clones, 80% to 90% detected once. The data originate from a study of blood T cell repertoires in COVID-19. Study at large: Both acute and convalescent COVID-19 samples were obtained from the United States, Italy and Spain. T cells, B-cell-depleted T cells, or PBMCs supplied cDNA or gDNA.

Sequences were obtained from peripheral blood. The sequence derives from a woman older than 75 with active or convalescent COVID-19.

Here the CDR3 DNA reads TGTGCCAGTAGATGGGGGGGCACTGAAGCTTTCTTT. It specifies CASRWGGTEAFF. The J gene is TRBJ1-1, the V gene TRBV19; weak D call: TRBD1 (5 bases). Germline loops: CDR1 LNHDA, CDR2 SQIVND (reference sequence). The ends were cut back, 6 bases at V and 4 bases at J, with 9 bases in the middle. This CDR3 is built from 12 residues.